A single sample gave rise to the 30 T cell receptor beta chains below, sequenced in a study of blood T cells in healthy people across ages. The second PCR ran about 6 to 12 cycles with a sample-barcoded 5' primer and J-beta primers. TCRdb fed the 5' RACE reads into MiXCR, producing one record per CDR3 protein. The profile shows about 1.8 million distinct CDR3 sequences, just under 50% of them singletons. Sequencing was performed on blood. The receptor source for this set is a woman aged 40 to 55 in good health.

The chain is built from TRBV2 and TRBJ2-1, with 10 bases aligning to TRBD1. CDR3 length: 14 residues. Germline CDR1 is SNHLY and CDR2 is FYNNEI. V was clipped by 6 bases and J by 6 bases; unmatched bases: 5. The CDR3 region has the DNA TGTGCCAGCAGATCCCGGGACAGGGGCAATGAGCAGTTCTTC. Protein: CASRSRDRGNEQFF.

In this sample, this clonotype turned up a few times. This chain connects TRBV6-2 or TRBV6-3 to TRBJ2-7; D is unclear. Trimming removed 6 bases at V and 2 bases at J, with 14 bases between. CDR1 and CDR2 from the germline V gene are MNHEY and SVGEGT. CDR3 length equals 14 residues. The CDR3 nucleotides read TGTGCCAGCAGCCCCCGCGGCCCCCCCTACGAGCAGTACTTC. Translation gives CASSPRGPPYEQYF.

The chain couples TRBV2 to TRBJ2-1; TRBD1 or TRBD2 may be the D gene (5 bases each). Germline CDR1 SNHLY, CDR2 FYNNEI. Trimming cost V 8 bases and J 10 bases, with 15 bases left between them. The CDR3 covers 12 residues. The CDR3 protein is CASLVLGDEQFF. As DNA, the CDR3 is TGTGCCAGCCTGGTGTTGGGGGACGAGCAGTTCTTC.

The chain is built from TRBV7-2 and TRBJ2-3, with 10 bases aligning to TRBD2. Per the germline V gene, CDR1 is SGHTA and CDR2 is FQGNSA. CDR3 size: 15 residues. V lost 4 bases to trimming and J lost 6 bases; unmatched junction nucleotides: 7. The CDR3 here is CASSSTAGGPDTQYF. DNA for the CDR3: TGTGCCAGCAGCTCGACAGCGGGGGGGCCGGATACGCAGTATTTT.

This clonotype was detected once. CDR3 DNA sequence: TGTGCCAGCCTTGGACGGGCCTTCCAAGAGACCCAGTACTTC. It codes for CASLGRAFQETQYF. The chain has TRBV28 and TRBJ2-5; no firm D call. V shed 8 bases and J shed 1 base, with 14 bases lying between them. The CDR3 spans 14 residues. The germline CDR1 and CDR2 sequences are MDHEN and SYDVKM.

A few counts support this clonotype. The chain recombines TRBV7-9 with TRBJ1-2; TRBD1 matches 9 bases. V lost 5 bases and J lost 10; bases outside the gene matches: 8. Germline V lookup: CDR1 SEHNR, CDR2 FQNEAQ (reference sequence). The CDR3 spans 13 residues. The CDR3 spells CASSPPDRGDYTF. CDR3 nucleotide sequence: TGTGCCAGCAGCCCTCCGGACAGGGGAGACTACACCTTC.

This sequence joins TRBV20-1 and TRBJ1-6, with 10 bases fitting TRBD1. V lost 5 bases and J lost 13; bases outside the gene matches: 14. CDR3 length equals 15 residues. CDR1 is DFQATT and CDR2 is SNEGSKA in the germline V gene (reference sequence). CDR3 residues: CSAAGTGAVRLPLHF. CDR3 DNA sequence: TGCAGTGCTGCCGGGACAGGGGCCGTTCGCTTGCCCCTCCACTTT.

The CDR3 DNA sequence: TGTGCCAGCAGTTTAAGTAGGGGACTAGGGGAAGAGACCCAGTACTTC. This sequence encodes CASSLSRGLGEETQYF. The V gene is TRBV27, the J gene TRBJ2-5; 8 bases match TRBD2. The V gene's germline CDR1 is MNHEY and CDR2 SMNVEV (reference sequence). V lost 2 bases to trimming and J lost 3 bases; unmatched junction nucleotides: 8. The length of the CDR3 is 16 residues.

A word on this clonotype: This sequence may be a read error, since a much larger clone differs from it by one base. The chain recombines TRBV7-2 with TRBJ2-3, with TRBD2 as a possible D gene (5 bases). The CDR3 has 13 amino acids. CDR1 and CDR2 from the germline V gene are SGHTA and FQGNSA. The CDR3: CASRSSSTDTLYF. In nucleotides, the CDR3 is TGTGCCAGCAGATCGTCTAGCACAGATACGCTGTATTTT.

This clonotype showed up just a few times. The chain links TRBV15 to TRBJ2-4; no reliable D call. The better agreement between TRBJ2-5 and the DNA end casts doubt on the J call. CDR1 is LNHNV and CDR2 is YYDKDF in the germline V gene (reference sequence). This CDR3 is 13 amino acids long. In DNA, the CDR3 is TGTGCCACCAGCAGAGATTTCTCGGAGACCCAGTACTTC. Protein product: CATSRDFSETQYF.

This clonotype has only a few counts. J is TRBJ2-3 and V is TRBV29-1, with unresolved D. V was trimmed by 0 bases and J by 4 bases, leaving 2 bases between them. The CDR3 contains 11 residues. Germline V gene data show CDR1 as SQVTM and CDR2 as ANQGSEA. The CDR3 nucleotides are TGCAGCGTTGAAGATGCAGATACGCAGTATTTT. Translating gives CSVEDADTQYF.

This clonotype was seen a few times. The chain combines TRBV29-1 with TRBJ1-2; no clear D. The CDR3 is 12 amino acids. CDR1 SQVTM and CDR2 ANQGSEA come from the germline V gene. Between the trimmed V and J ends, which lost 4 bases and 5 bases, there was a span of 11 bases. This chain's CDR3 is CSVGRPEYGYTF. CDR3 nucleotides: TGCAGCGTTGGTCGGCCCGAATATGGCTACACCTTC. Filled out from reference TRBV29-1 and TRBJ1-2, the complete variable domain reads SAVISQKPSRDICQRGTSLTIQCQVDSQVTMMFWYRQQPGQSLTLIATANQGSEATYESGFVIDKFPISRPNLTFSTLTVSNMSPEDSSIYLCSVGRPEYGYTFGSGTRLTVV.

V and J are TRBV7-2 and TRBJ2-1; 12 bases are shared with TRBD2. Germline trimming cut 5 bases from V and 6 bases from J; bases unmatched to any gene: 11. In germline, CDR1 is SGHTA, CDR2 FQGNSA. CDR3 length: 17 residues. CDR3: CASSLGTSGPYVNEQFF. The CDR3 DNA is TGTGCCAGCAGCCTTGGGACTAGCGGGCCGTACGTCAATGAGCAGTTCTTC.

The chain joins TRBV20-1 to TRBJ2-5; 8 bases agree with TRBD1. The better agreement between TRBJ2-4 and the DNA end casts doubt on the J call. This CDR3 contains 14 residues. CDR1 and CDR2 (germline): DFQATT, SNEGSKA (reference sequence). CDR3 region: CSARERRGLDIQYF. The CDR3, as DNA: TGCAGTGCTAGAGAGCGCAGGGGGCTAGACATTCAGTACTTC.

V is TRBV27 and J is TRBJ2-5; D possibly corresponds to TRBD2 (7 bases). Germline V gene sequence: CDR1 MNHEY, CDR2 SMNVEV (reference sequence). Trimming shortened V by 0 bases and J by 1 base, and 12 bases separated the two germline ends. The length of the CDR3 is 16 residues. The DNA for the CDR3 is TGTGCCAGCAGTTTATCGGGGGCGGGGGCCCAAGAGACCCAGTACTTC. Translation: CASSLSGAGAQETQYF.

The sample holds a few counts of this clonotype. The chain combines TRBV7-9 with TRBJ1-5, with D maybe TRBD1 (5 bases). CDR3 length: 15 amino acids. Germline values: CDR1 SEHNR, CDR2 FQNEAQ (reference sequence). The ends were cut back, 3 bases at V and 4 bases at J, with 13 bases in the middle. CDR3: CASSLGQGENQPQHF. CDR3 coding DNA: TGTGCCAGCAGCTTGGGCCAGGGTGAGAATCAGCCCCAGCATTTT.

This clonotype was detected only a few times. The rearrangement uses TRBV7-2 and TRBJ2-1; 13 nucleotides align to TRBD2. Germline CDR1 and CDR2: SGHTA and FQGNSA. V dropped 5 bases and J dropped 10; count of bases not matched to a gene: 8. This CDR3 spans 15 amino acids. Written as DNA, the CDR3 is TGTGCCAGCAGCGCGACTAGCGGGGGGCCCACAGAGCAGTTCTTC. Residues: CASSATSGGPTEQFF.

This chain connects TRBV7-2 to TRBJ1-2; D is possibly TRBD1 (6 bases). Germline values: CDR1 SGHTA, CDR2 FQGNSA. The CDR3 extends over 15 amino acids. Deletions cut 5 bases from V and 0 bases from J, with 13 bases between. The CDR3 sequence: CASSPYRATNYGYTF. In nucleotides, the CDR3 is TGTGCCAGCAGCCCATACAGGGCAACTAACTATGGCTACACCTTC.

The rearrangement links TRBV12-3 or TRBV12-4 to TRBJ1-2, with 7 bases aligning to TRBD1. The CDR3 consists of 15 residues. Trimming at V came to 3 bases and at J to 2 bases, leaving 6 bases not matched to a gene. The CDR3: CASSLVPGQNYGYTF. Written as DNA, the CDR3 is TGTGCCAGCAGTTTGGTCCCGGGACAGAACTATGGCTACACCTTC.

The V gene is TRBV5-6, the J gene TRBJ2-5; D is unresolved. The CDR3 runs 13 residues. Trimming left V 4 bases short and J 11 bases short, with 18 bases between. Germline CDR1 and CDR2: SGHDT and YYEEEE. The CDR3 region is CASSPRLLVEQYF. The CDR3 DNA reads TGTGCCAGCAGCCCCCGGCTCCTCGTTGAGCAGTACTTC.

The V call is TRBV6-1, the J call TRBJ2-5; 10 bases are a match to TRBD2. The closer fit of TRBJ2-7 to the DNA end suggests the J call may be wrong. Germline values: CDR1 MNHNS, CDR2 SASEGT. This CDR3 contains 15 residues. The CDR3 DNA is TGTGCCAGCAGTGGTCTAGCGGGGGCCACCTACGAGCAGTACTTC. This sequence encodes CASSGLAGATYEQYF.

The CDR3 is CASSFLRDRAGGEKLFF. The CDR3 DNA is TGTGCCAGCAGCTTCCTACGTGACAGGGCCGGGGGGGAAAAACTGTTTTTT. The V gene is TRBV7-8, the J gene TRBJ1-4; 7 bases match TRBD1. Trimming removed 3 bases from V and 8 bases from J; junction bases left unmatched: 15. Per the germline V gene, CDR1 is SGHVS and CDR2 is FQNEAQ. This CDR3 spans 17 amino acids.

The gene calls are TRBV6-2 or TRBV6-3 and TRBJ1-2; maybe TRBD1 (6 bases). The V gene's germline CDR1 is MNHEY and CDR2 SVGEGT. CDR3 length equals 16 residues. Trimming shortened V by 8 bases and J by 2 bases, and 21 bases separated the two germline ends. DNA for the CDR3: TGTGCCAGCTCCCCCGGTCCGGGGGGGGCAAACTATGGCTACACCTTC. It yields the protein CASSPGPGGANYGYTF.

Only a few counts were recorded for this clonotype. The V call is TRBV4-1, the J call TRBJ1-6, with D hard to call. The V end was cut by 3 bases, the J end by 9 bases, with 15 bases between. The germline V gene has CDR1 MGHRA and CDR2 YSYEKL. This CDR3 is 15 amino acids long. The CDR3 reads CASSQSPGRTSPLHF. DNA of the CDR3: TGCGCCAGCAGCCAGTCGCCAGGACGTACTTCACCCCTCCACTTT.

The rearrangement links TRBV5-1 to TRBJ2-1, with a weak D call TRBD2 (7 bases). The DNA matches TRBJ2-7 better at its end, which makes the J call doubtful. Germline lookup yields CDR1 SGHRS and CDR2 YFSETQ. The CDR3 loop spans 17 amino acids. CDR3 loop: CASSKGGGAASYNEQYF. In DNA form, the CDR3 reads TGCGCCAGCAGCAAGGGAGGGGGGGCTGCCTCCTACAATGAGCAGTACTTC.

The V call is TRBV27, the J call TRBJ2-3; 10 nucleotides match TRBD2. V was pared by 3 bases and J by 2 bases, with 8 bases of the junction left unmatched. This CDR3 has 17 amino acids. Germline V lookup: CDR1 MNHEY, CDR2 SMNVEV (reference sequence). CDR3 DNA sequence: TGTGCCAGCAGTTTCCTAGCGGGAGCCTCTATCACAGATACGCAGTATTTT. Its translation is CASSFLAGASITDTQYF.

This clonotype has only a few counts. The chain has TRBV6-1 and TRBJ2-1; either TRBD1 or TRBD2 may fit D (5 bases each). The CDR3 is 15 amino acids. With 2 bases removed from V and 2 bases from J, the gap between germline ends came to 10 bases. The germline V gene encodes CDR1 MNHNS and CDR2 SASEGT. The CDR3 DNA sequence: TGTGCCAGCAGTGAAACTTGGGGACCCTACAATGAGCAGTTCTTC. Translated, it gives CASSETWGPYNEQFF.

This clonotype was seen a few times. This chain connects TRBV20-1 to TRBJ1-1; D ambiguous. Looked up from germline, CDR1 is DFQATT and CDR2 is SNEGSKA (reference sequence). V was clipped by 3 bases and J by 5 bases, with 10 bases between them. This CDR3 comprises 12 residues. The CDR3 DNA sequence: TGCAGTGCTAGGGAGGGAGGTACTGAAGCTTTCTTT. Its protein product is CSAREGGTEAFF.

This clonotype was detected a few times. The chain employs TRBV6-6 and TRBJ2-6, with TRBD2 matching over 7 bases. The CDR3 is made up of 17 amino acids. Losses at the gene ends were 4 bases for V and 2 bases for J; bases not matched to a gene: 8. The germline gives CDR1 MNHNY, CDR2 SVGAGI (reference sequence). The CDR3 region is CASSSDLSGAGANVLTF. The CDR3, as DNA: TGTGCCAGCAGTTCAGATTTAAGCGGGGCTGGGGCCAACGTCCTGACTTTC.

In its sample, this clonotype was seen a few times. The chain uses TRBV18 and TRBJ1-2; 7 nucleotides line up with TRBD1. V gave up 3 bases and J gave up 4 bases; unmatched junction bases: 5. Germline V gene data show CDR1 as KGHSH and CDR2 as LQKENI. The CDR3 has 14 amino acids. DNA for the CDR3: TGTGCCAGCTCACCGGACAGGACCACCTATGGCTACACCTTC. This translates into CASSPDRTTYGYTF.